This TCR beta chain was found in a study of blood T cell repertoires in COVID-19. Study-level background: T cells, B-cell-depleted T cells, or PBMCs supplied cDNA or gDNA.

Authors' processing steps: Amplified reference gene primers provided the basis for estimating nucleated cell counts. Sequencing used immunoSEQ multiplex PCR; TCRdb keeps in-frame clones, though not all of them. From that table come the V and J calls and clone size; the DNA was used to work out D and trimming. In the table there are about 440,000 clones, roughly nine tenths of which are singletons. Germline V lookup: CDR1 WNHNN, CDR2 SYGVQD (reference sequence). V was clipped by 1 base and J by 5 bases; unmatched bases: 5. This CDR3 contains 16 residues. Individuals aged roughly 18 to 95 years were recruited from 24 US areas. Participant-given clinical history determined each cohort assignment.

Sequencing was performed on PBMCs or T cells enriched from blood (not recorded which). This clonotype was sampled from a woman between 18 and 29 years old with acute COVID-19. The chain joins TRBV10-1 to TRBJ2-3; TRBD2 agrees at 11 bases. This CDR3 is CASSEFLAGGRDTQYF. In DNA, the CDR3 is TGCGCCAGCAGTGAGTTCCTAGCGGGGGGCCGAGATACGCAGTATTTT.